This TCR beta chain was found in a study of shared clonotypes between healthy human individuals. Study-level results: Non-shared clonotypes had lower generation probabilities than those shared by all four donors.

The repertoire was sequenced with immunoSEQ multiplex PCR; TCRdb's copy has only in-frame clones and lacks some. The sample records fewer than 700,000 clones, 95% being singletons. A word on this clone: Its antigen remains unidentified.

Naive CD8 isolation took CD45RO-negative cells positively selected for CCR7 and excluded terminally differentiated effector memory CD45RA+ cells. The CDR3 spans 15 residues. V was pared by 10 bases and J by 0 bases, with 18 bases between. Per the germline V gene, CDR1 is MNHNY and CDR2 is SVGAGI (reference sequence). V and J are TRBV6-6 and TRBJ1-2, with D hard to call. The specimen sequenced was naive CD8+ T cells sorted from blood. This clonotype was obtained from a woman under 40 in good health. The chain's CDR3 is CAISDGLLTNYGYTF. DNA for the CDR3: TGTGCCATTTCGGACGGTCTCCTGACTAACTATGGCTACACCTTC.